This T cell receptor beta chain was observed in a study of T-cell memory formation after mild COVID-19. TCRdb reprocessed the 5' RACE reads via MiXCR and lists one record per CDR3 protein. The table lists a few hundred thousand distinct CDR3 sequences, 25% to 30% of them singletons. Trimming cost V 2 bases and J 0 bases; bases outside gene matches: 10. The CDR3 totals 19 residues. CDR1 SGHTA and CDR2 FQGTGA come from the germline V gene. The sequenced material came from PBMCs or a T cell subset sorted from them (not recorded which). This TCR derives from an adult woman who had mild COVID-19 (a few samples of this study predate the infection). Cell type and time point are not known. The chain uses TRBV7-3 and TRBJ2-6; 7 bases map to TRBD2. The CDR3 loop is CASSLWASGTPSGANVLTF. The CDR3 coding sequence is TGTGCCAGCAGCTTATGGGCTAGCGGAACCCCCTCTGGGGCCAACGTCCTGACTTTC.